Listed here are 26 T cell receptor beta chains from one sample, sequenced in a study of Tregs in tolerant kidney transplant recipients. Assay: immunoSEQ multiplex PCR; the TCRdb copy retains only in-frame clones and omits some. Across thousands of clones, the top ten clones capture about two fifths of the sample. Mixed chimerism was transient after nonmyeloablative marrow transplants from related graft donors. Sequencing used CD8+ T cells from blood (PBMCs), obtained 12 months after the transplant. These receptors were taken from a human patient who received a combined kidney and bone marrow transplant. Among the T cells, some may be from the graft donor.

Of note for this clone: From the germline J gene comes the end of the CDR3, since the read stops 3 residues before it. The V call is TRBV12-3 or TRBV12-4, the J call TRBJ1-4, with no clear D. The CDR3 is 16 amino acids. The V end lost 8 bases, the J end lost 1 base, and 17 bases lay between the germline ends. Here the CDR3 reads CASSSGSVVTNEKLFF. The sequenced CDR3 bases are TGTGCCAGCTCCTCGGGGTCCGTAGTAACTAATGAAAAA.

The CDR3 DNA, read in part, is TGCAGCGTGACTAGCGGTCTACGCCCAGATACG. Translating it yields CSVTSGLRPDT. The complete CDR3 sequence is CSVTSGLRPDTQYF. J is TRBJ2-3 and V is TRBV29-1; 9 positions agree with TRBD2. The CDR3 is cut off 3 residues early in the read; its end comes from the germline J gene. The CDR3 extends over 14 amino acids. Germline assignment: CDR1 SQVTM and CDR2 ANQGSEA. Germline trimming cut 6 bases from V and 4 bases from J; bases unmatched to any gene: 8.

Points on this clone: The read terminates 3 residues ahead of where the CDR3 ends, so the germline J gene completes it. This chain uses TRBV7-9 with TRBJ2-7, with 7 bases identical to TRBD1. V gave up 2 bases and J gave up 6 bases; unmatched junction bases: 7. Germline CDR1 is SEHNR and CDR2 is FQNEAQ (reference sequence). The CDR3 totals 14 residues. This CDR3 reads CASSLRDRVLEQYF. The CDR3 DNA, read in part, is TGTGCCAGCAGCTTAAGAGACAGGGTTCTCGAG.

Regarding this clone: The CDR3 goes on 3 residues after the read ends, and that part is filled in from the germline J gene. The chain couples TRBV5-1 to TRBJ2-2; 7 nucleotides agree with TRBD2. Germline CDR1 and CDR2: SGHRS and YFSETQ. V lost 2 bases to trimming and J lost 5 bases; unmatched junction nucleotides: 6. CDR3 length: 15 amino acids. The CDR3: CASSFDRGGTGELFF. The sequenced part of the CDR3 DNA is TGCGCCAGCAGCTTCGATAGGGGAGGGACCGGGGAG.

The CDR3 loop is CASSLEGGVYGYTF. CDR3 DNA, as far as it was read: TGCGCCAGCAGCTTGGAGGGGGGGGTTTATGGC. This rearrangement joins TRBV5-1 to TRBJ1-2, with D perhaps TRBD1 (6 bases). The read stops 3 residues short of the end of the CDR3; the missing end is completed from the germline J gene. The CDR3 has 14 residues. The germline V gene encodes CDR1 SGHRS and CDR2 YFSETQ. V shed 0 bases and J shed 5 bases, with 11 bases lying between them.

The CDR3 sequence is CASNSGQGRNQPQHF. The part of the CDR3 DNA that was read is TGTGCCAGTAACTCGGGACAGGGGAGAAATCAGCCC. J is TRBJ1-5 and V is TRBV19; TRBD1 matches at 10 bases. Read data end 3 residues before the CDR3 end; the end is taken from the germline J gene. Germline loops: CDR1 LNHDA, CDR2 SQIVND (reference sequence). J was trimmed by 4 bases and V by 7 bases; bases with no gene match: 7. The CDR3 is 15 residues long. Filled out from reference TRBV19 and TRBJ1-5, the complete variable domain reads DGGITQSPKYLFRKEGQNVTLSCEQNLNHDAMYWYRQDPGQGLRLIYYSQIVNDFQKGDIAEGYSVSREKKESFPLTVTSAQKNPTAFYLCASNSGQGRNQPQHFGDGTRLSIL.

As concerns this clone: The DNA ends 3 residues before the CDR3 does, and the rest of the CDR3 is filled in from the germline J gene. The chain recombines TRBV2 with TRBJ2-1; possibly TRBD1 for D (6 bases). The V gene's germline CDR1 is SNHLY and CDR2 FYNNEI. The CDR3 is 12 amino acids. V was cut by 6 bases and J by 5 bases, with 8 bases left in between. The CDR3 sequence: CASSWDNNEQFF. The DNA read from the CDR3 is TGTGCCAGCAGCTGGGACAACAATGAG.

With regard to this clone: The read gets to within 3 residues of the CDR3 end, and the germline J gene fills in the rest. V is TRBV5-1 and J is TRBJ2-7; D possibly corresponds to TRBD1 (5 bases). The germline V gene encodes CDR1 SGHRS and CDR2 YFSETQ. Trimming removed 0 bases at V and 3 bases at J, with 13 bases between. The CDR3 has 15 residues. The CDR3 is CASSLDQGVNYEQYF. CDR3 DNA (partial): TGCGCCAGCAGCTTGGATCAGGGTGTCAACTACGAG.

Note on this clone: The DNA ends 3 residues before the CDR3 does, and the rest of the CDR3 is filled in from the germline J gene. The V and J genes are TRBV7-8 and TRBJ2-3; a weak D match, TRBD2 (7 bases). The V gene's germline CDR1 is SGHVS and CDR2 FQNEAQ. This CDR3 spans 14 amino acids. V lost 8 bases and J lost 0, with 12 bases in between. The chain's CDR3 is CASGGAVSTDTQYF. The sequenced part of the CDR3 DNA is TGTGCCAGCGGGGGGGCAGTTAGCACAGATACG. The variable domain in full, with the rest retrieved from reference TRBV7-8 and TRBJ2-3, is GAGVSQSPRYKVAKRGQDVALRCDPISGHVSLFWYQQALGQGPEFLTYFQNEAQLDKSGLPSDRFFAERPEGSVSTLKIQRTQQEDSAVYLCASGGAVSTDTQYFGPGTRLTVL.

The CDR3 loop is CASSLAVRGWYGYTF. The sequenced CDR3 bases are TGTGCCAGCAGCTTAGCGGTACGGGGTTGGTATGGC. The chain is built from TRBV7-9 and TRBJ1-2, with D uncertain. The CDR3 end is not reached by the read, which stops 3 residues before it; the germline J gene fills it in. The CDR3 contains 15 residues. Germline CDR1 and CDR2: SEHNR and FQNEAQ (reference sequence). Trimming took 0 bases from V and 5 from J, leaving 13 bases between them.

Concerning this clone itself: The CDR3 end is not reached by the read, which stops 3 residues before it; the germline J gene fills it in. The V call is TRBV5-1, the J call TRBJ2-1; 7 bases are a match to TRBD1. From germline, CDR1 is SGHRS and CDR2 YFSETQ. J was trimmed by 0 bases and V by 4 bases; bases with no gene match: 4. CDR3 length: 15 residues. CDR3 residues: CASSGGQSSYNEQFF. The DNA read from the CDR3 is TGCGCCAGCAGCGGGGGACAGAGCTCCTACAATGAG. Filled out from reference TRBV5-1 and TRBJ2-1, the complete variable domain reads KAGVTQTPRYLIKTRGQQVTLSCSPISGHRSVSWYQQTPGQGLQFLFEYFSETQRNKGNFPGRFSGRQFSNSRSEMNVSTLELGDSALYLCASSGGQSSYNEQFFGPGTRLTVL.

As for this clone: The read gets to within 3 residues of the CDR3 end, and the germline J gene fills in the rest. The rearrangement joins TRBV7-9 to TRBJ2-1; 8 bases are a match to TRBD1. The ends lost 1 base at V and 4 bases at J; junction bases unmatched: 0. Looked up from germline, CDR1 is SEHNR and CDR2 is FQNEAQ (reference sequence). The CDR3 loop spans 14 amino acids. Partial CDR3 DNA: TGTGCCAGCAGCTTAGACAGGGGGTACAATGAG. The encoded protein is CASSLDRGYNE. From start to end, the CDR3 is CASSLDRGYNEQFF.

Details on this clone: The CDR3 extends 3 residues past the end of the read, so its final part is completed from the germline J gene. V is TRBV7-9 and J is TRBJ2-5; D is perhaps TRBD1 (6 bases). The CDR3 has 14 amino acids. The germline V and J ends were trimmed by 4 bases and 0 bases, with 9 bases remaining between them. Germline CDR1 SEHNR, CDR2 FQNEAQ (reference sequence). The CDR3 region is CASSSRGNQETQYF. Incomplete CDR3 DNA: TGTGCCAGCAGCTCCAGGGGAAACCAAGAGACC.

Details on this clone: The read halts 3 residues ahead of the CDR3 end, with the missing end drawn from the germline J gene. The V and J genes are TRBV19 and TRBJ2-1; 11 bases map to TRBD1. V lost 6 bases, J lost 7 bases, and 2 bases stayed unmatched. Per the germline V gene, CDR1 is LNHDA and CDR2 is SQIVND (reference sequence). CDR3 length equals 13 residues. The CDR3 is CASSGTGGNEQFF. The covered CDR3 bases are TGTGCCAGTAGCGGGACAGGGGGGAATGAG.

This clone is deemed medium-sized by its frequency. The observed sequence ends 3 residues before the CDR3 terminus, with the missing tail filled in from the germline J gene. V gene TRBV30 combines with J gene TRBJ2-1, with 7 nucleotides matching TRBD1. Germline V CDR1 and CDR2: GTSNPN, SVGIG (reference sequence). The V segment lost 1 base and the J segment 8 bases; nucleotides outside the gene matches: 8. The CDR3 loop spans 14 amino acids. The sequenced part of the CDR3 DNA is TGTGCCTGGAGTGAGACAGGGAGTGGCGATGAG. Translation gives CAWSETGSGDE. The complete CDR3 protein is CAWSETGSGDEQFF. The full variable domain, with the rest looked up from reference TRBV30 and TRBJ2-1, is SQTIHQWPATLVQPVGSPLSLECTVEGTSNPNLYWYRQAAGRGLQLLFYSVGIGQISSEVPQNLSASRPQDRQFILSSKKLLLSDSGFYLCAWSETGSGDEQFFGPGTRLTVL.

In the case of this clone: The CDR3 is cut off 3 residues early in the read; its end comes from the germline J gene. The chain joins TRBV7-6 to TRBJ2-1, with TRBD2 as a possible D gene (5 bases). V was pared by 4 bases and J by 6 bases, with 10 bases between. This CDR3 is built from 13 residues. The germline V gene encodes CDR1 SGHVS and CDR2 FNYEAQ. The sequenced part of the CDR3 DNA is TGTGCCAGCAGCTATTTAGCGAGCAATGAG. It codes for CASSYLASNE. The full CDR3 protein reads CASSYLASNEQFF. The full variable domain, rest sourced from reference TRBV7-6 and TRBJ2-1, is GAGVSQSPRYKVTKRGQDVALRCDPISGHVSLYWYRQALGQGPEFLTYFNYEAQQDKSGLPNDRFSAERPEGSISTLTIQRTEQRDSAMYRCASSYLASNEQFFGPGTRLTVL.

About this clone: The observed sequence ends 3 residues before the CDR3 terminus, with the missing tail filled in from the germline J gene. This chain uses TRBV6-2 or TRBV6-3 with TRBJ2-1; no definite D call. V lost 6 bases, J lost 3 bases, and 15 bases lay in between. This CDR3 region has 15 residues. In germline, CDR1 is MNHEY, CDR2 SVGEGT. The sequenced part of the CDR3 DNA is TGTGCCAGCAGGTACAACAGCCCGCTCTACAATGAG. This encodes CASRYNSPLYNE. The whole CDR3 sequence is CASRYNSPLYNEQFF.

Note on this clone: The CDR3 extends 3 residues past the end of the read, so its final part is completed from the germline J gene. The chain is built from TRBV7-8 and TRBJ2-7; TRBD2 matches 9 bases. CDR3 size: 16 residues. Trimming cost V 4 bases and J 3 bases; bases outside gene matches: 10. Germline V lookup: CDR1 SGHVS, CDR2 FQNEAQ. CDR3 bases read: TGTGCCAGCAGCTCTAGTAGCGGGAGATTTGACTACGAG. Its protein product is CASSSSSGRFDYE. The whole CDR3 is CASSSSSGRFDYEQYF.

About this clone itself: Coverage ceases 3 residues before the CDR3 finishes, and the germline J gene fills in the end. The rearrangement joins TRBV6-2 or TRBV6-3 to TRBJ2-7, with 9 positions matching TRBD1. V dropped 2 bases and J dropped 5; count of bases not matched to a gene: 10. Germline V gene lookup returns CDR1 MNHEY and CDR2 SVGEGT. The CDR3 is 16 amino acids. The CDR3 sequence: CASSYHNRDRVNEQYF. CDR3 DNA, as far as it was read: TGTGCCAGCAGTTACCATAACCGGGACAGGGTCAACGAG.

About this clone itself: The CDR3 end falls 3 residues outside the read, so it is completed with the germline J gene. V usage is TRBV6-4 and J usage is TRBJ2-2; possible D gene TRBD1, 5 bases. The CDR3 runs 14 residues. Germline-derived CDR1 and CDR2 are MRHNA and SNTAGT. Trimming removed 8 bases at V and 2 bases at J, with 12 bases between. The DNA read from the CDR3 is TGTGCCAGCTCGACAGTCTATAACACCGGGGAG. Its protein is CASSTVYNTGE. The whole CDR3 reads CASSTVYNTGELFF.

Note on this clone: The read terminates 3 residues before the CDR3 end, so the remaining end is supplied by the germline J gene. V gene TRBV16 combines with J gene TRBJ1-4; 8 bases are a match to TRBD1. Germline CDR1 is KGHSY and CDR2 is FQNENV. This CDR3 is 16 amino acids long. The ends lost 3 bases at V and 4 bases at J; junction bases unmatched: 7. The CDR3 DNA, read in part, is TGTGCCAGCAGCCATCAATGGACAGGGAGTAATGAAAAA. Translated: CASSHQWTGSNEK. The entire CDR3 protein is CASSHQWTGSNEKLFF.

A word on this clone: The read falls 3 residues short of the CDR3 end, and the missing part is taken from the germline J gene. The gene calls are TRBV7-6 and TRBJ2-1; a possible D gene is TRBD1 (6 bases). The CDR3 is made up of 13 amino acids. Trimming took off 5 bases at V and 6 bases at J, with 11 bases between the two ends. Germline V lookup: CDR1 SGHVS, CDR2 FNYEAQ. Incomplete CDR3 DNA: TGTGCCAGCAGCCCCGGACAGAGCAATGAG. This codes for CASSPGQSNE. In full, the CDR3 is CASSPGQSNEQFF.

Details on this clone: The read ends 3 residues shy of where the CDR3 ends; the end is completed using the germline J gene. This chain joins TRBV19 and TRBJ1-4; weak D call: TRBD1 (5 bases). The CDR3 loop spans 14 amino acids. Germline values: CDR1 LNHDA, CDR2 SQIVND (reference sequence). V was trimmed by 8 bases and J by 6 bases, leaving 16 bases between them. The CDR3: CASVPRGKDEKLFF. CDR3 DNA, as far as it was read: TGTGCCAGTGTCCCCCGGGGGAAGGATGAAAAA.

As regards this clone: The CDR3 end lies 3 residues beyond the end of the read and is filled in from the germline J gene. The chain joins TRBV19 to TRBJ2-1; 10 positions match TRBD2. The CDR3 length is 13 residues. Germline lookup yields CDR1 LNHDA and CDR2 SQIVND (reference sequence). The J segment lost 7 bases and the V segment lost 8 bases, leaving 5 bases of the junction unmatched. The chain's CDR3 is CASWGLARNEQFF. Partial CDR3 DNA: TGTGCCAGTTGGGGACTAGCGCGGAATGAG.

A note on this clone: The read terminates 3 residues ahead of where the CDR3 ends, so the germline J gene completes it. The gene calls are TRBV19 and TRBJ2-1, with 7 positions matching TRBD1. Germline CDR1 reads LNHDA; CDR2 reads SQIVND (reference sequence). V gave up 1 base and J gave up 7 bases; unmatched junction bases: 4. This CDR3 is 14 amino acids long. CDR3 loop: CASSIGDSANEQFF. Partial CDR3 DNA: TGTGCCAGTAGTATAGGGGACAGCGCGAATGAG.

About this clone itself: Sequencing ends 3 residues short of the CDR3 end; the germline J gene provides the rest. The same CDR3 is also encoded by other DNA sequences in this sample. This chain connects TRBV30 to TRBJ2-1; the match to TRBD2 covers 8 bases. Trimming removed 1 base from V and 4 bases from J; junction bases left unmatched: 3. This CDR3 spans 14 amino acids. Germline-derived CDR1 and CDR2 are GTSNPN and SVGIG (reference sequence). The DNA read from the CDR3 is TGTGCCTGGAGTGCGGGACTAGTATACAATGAG. This translates into CAWSAGLVYNE. The whole CDR3 is CAWSAGLVYNEQFF. The whole variable domain, filled in from reference TRBV30 and TRBJ2-1, reads SQTIHQWPATLVQPVGSPLSLECTVEGTSNPNLYWYRQAAGRGLQLLFYSVGIGQISSEVPQNLSASRPQDRQFILSSKKLLLSDSGFYLCAWSAGLVYNEQFFGPGTRLTVL.